The clone carrying this TCR beta chain was seen repeatedly, ten times or more. TCRdb itself ran the RACE reads through MiXCR, one entry per CDR3 protein. The repertoire holds 95,000 or so distinct CDR3 sequences, with around 10% as singletons. Sample time point: patch test 2, 6 weeks after DPC sensitization. The treatment: therapeutic diphenylcyclopropenone sensitization with weekly scalp DPC. The CDR3 totals 16 residues. Germline V gene data show CDR1 as SEHNR and CDR2 as FQNEAQ (reference sequence). V was clipped by 0 bases and J by 1 base; unmatched bases: 4. This sample was included in a study of human T cells and chemical hapten exposure.

The receptor was isolated from a woman aged 40-49 years with alopecia areata. Some clones in this sample may be carry-over from other donors' samples. The sample consisted of whole blood, taken in connection with sensitization to the hapten diphenylcyclopropenone (DPC). V is TRBV7-9 and J is TRBJ2-3; 7 bases are shared with TRBD1. The DNA for the CDR3 is TGTGCCAGCAGCTTAGCACCGGGACAGCGCACAGATACGCAGTATTTT. It is translated as CASSLAPGQRTDTQYF.